This T cell receptor (beta chain) was found in a study of T-cell reconstitution after alpha-beta-depleted transplantation in children. The authors prepared the TCRbeta library with unique molecular identifiers. One entry per CDR3 protein results from TCRdb running MiXCR on the PCR reads. In the table there are about 610,000 distinct CDR3 sequences, over 9.5% of which are singletons. This sample comprised PBMCs from the stem cell graft donor, obtained from the stem cell graft. The receptor was isolated from a human donor who donated a stem cell graft to a child with acute myeloid leukemia.

The CDR3, as DNA: TGTGCCAGCAGTTTAGAAGGGCTTCCGAGAAGGGGTTTTCAGCCCCAGCATTTT. Translating it yields CASSLEGLPRRGFQPQHF. This sequence joins TRBV2 and TRBJ1-5, with a possible D match to TRBD1 (5 bases). The CDR3 contains 18 residues. The V end was cut by 5 bases, the J end by 6 bases, with 26 bases between. Germline V gives CDR1 SNHLY, CDR2 FYNNEI.